The 5 T cell receptor beta chains in this list originate from one sample, sequenced in a study of blood T cell repertoires in COVID-19 (dated by TCRdb to 2018 to 2020). Library prep was done by the immunoSEQ multiplex PCR assay. Entries here come from immuneACCESS through TCRdb and include only in-frame sequences with V and J called. Some clones fail to appear in such tables; in the studies checked, an unresolved V gene covers under half of the shortfall, and the cause of the remainder is unknown. This sample gives approximately 240,000 clones in total; 80% to 90% of them show up just once. The ten largest clonotypes hold 4% of the sample. Sequencing was carried out using peripheral blood. Receptor source: a man aged 50 to 59 with acute or convalescent COVID-19.

The V gene is TRBV19, the J gene TRBJ2-3, with 8 bases that match TRBD1. Germline V gene lookup returns CDR1 LNHDA and CDR2 SQIVND (reference sequence). The J segment lost 6 bases and the V segment lost 4 bases, leaving 3 bases of the junction unmatched. This CDR3 spans 13 amino acids. The CDR3 loop reads CASSKRTGDTQYF. In DNA, the CDR3 is TGTGCCAGTAGTAAACGGACAGGGGATACGCAGTATTTT.

The chain couples TRBV27 to TRBJ1-3; D uncertain. V gave up 5 bases and J gave up 2 bases, with 13 bases separating them. CDR1 is MNHEY and CDR2 is SMNVEV in the germline V gene (reference sequence). The CDR3 is made up of 15 amino acids. The DNA for the CDR3 is TGTGCCAGCAGTCCCCAACGGACTGCTGGAAACACCATATATTTT. It is translated as CASSPQRTAGNTIYF.

This clone was picked up a small number of times. The V and J genes are TRBV11-2 and TRBJ2-1; a possible D gene is TRBD2 (6 bases). Trimming pared 5 bases from V and 2 bases from J, leaving 10 bases between. From germline, CDR1 is SGHAT and CDR2 FQNNGV. This CDR3 has 14 residues. The CDR3 DNA reads TGTGCCAGCAGCCCAGGGAGGACCTACAATGAGCAGTTCTTC. Translation: CASSPGRTYNEQFF.

The table lists this clone with a count of one. This chain uses TRBV28 with TRBJ2-5, with 7 nucleotides matching TRBD1. The germline V gene encodes CDR1 MDHEN and CDR2 SYDVKM. This CDR3 is built from 12 residues. The V gene end was trimmed by 6 bases and the J gene end by 5 bases; junction bases not matched to a gene: 3. Here the CDR3 reads CASRRGRETQYF. The CDR3 nucleotides are TGTGCCAGCAGAAGGGGGCGGGAGACCCAGTACTTC.

This rearrangement joins TRBV2 to TRBJ2-5, with TRBD1 identical over 7 bases. CDR3 length: 14 amino acids. Trimming removed 2 bases from V and 6 bases from J; junction bases left unmatched: 6. Germline assignment: CDR1 SNHLY and CDR2 FYNNEI. The CDR3, as DNA: TGTGCCAGCAGTGAAAACCGGGACAGTCAGACCCAGTACTTC. Its translation: CASSENRDSQTQYF.